This T cell receptor beta chain was sequenced for a study of blood T cell repertoires in COVID-19. Study context: Acute-phase and convalescent COVID-19 samples originated in the United States, Italy and Spain. T cells, B-cell-depleted T cells, or PBMCs supplied cDNA or gDNA.

Original handling: Scientists estimated how many nucleated cells there were by amplifying reference gene primers. The assay was immunoSEQ multiplex PCR, and TCRdb's table has in-frame clones only and misses some. The V and J calls and clone size were taken over from that table, and D and trimming were inferred from the DNA. The data show around 250,000 clones, with approximately 82% seen just once and over 4.5% held by the top ten. Germline CDR1 SQVTM, CDR2 ANQGSEA. V was clipped by 0 bases and J by 4 bases, with 12 bases between them. The CDR3 contains 14 residues. The specimen was peripheral blood. The clonotype originates from a man aged 55 to 70 who had recovered from COVID-19. The chain recombines TRBV29-1 with TRBJ2-5; D perhaps matches TRBD2 (5 bases). The CDR3 nucleotides read TGCAGCGTTGAAGACCAGCGGACCTCAGAGACCCAGTACTTC. As protein: CSVEDQRTSETQYF.